Each of the 29 T cell receptor beta chains below was sequenced from the same sample in a study of blood T cells in healthy people across ages. A second PCR of about 6 to 11 cycles used a sample-barcoded 5' primer and a J-beta primer mix. One entry per CDR3 protein results from TCRdb running MiXCR on the 5' RACE reads. The top ten clones hold about a sixth of a sample with over 600,000 distinct CDR3 sequences, 46% of them seen once. The material sequenced was blood. The origin of the receptors is a man older than 75 in good health.

The chain employs TRBV9 and TRBJ2-1, with D uncertain. Germline CDR1 SGDLS, CDR2 YYNGEE. CDR3 length: 16 residues. Trimming took 4 bases from V and 0 from J, leaving 14 bases between them. In DNA form, the CDR3 reads TGTGCCAGCAGCAGTCACGTACTTGGCTCCTACAATGAGCAGTTCTTC. Translated, it gives CASSSHVLGSYNEQFF.

CDR3 bases: TGCAGTGCTAGAGGGCCTAGCGGGATAAGCCCCCCCTACGAGCAGTACTTC. It yields the protein CSARGPSGISPPYEQYF. The gene calls are TRBV20-1 and TRBJ2-7, with 9 positions matching TRBD2. The CDR3 is 17 amino acids. After removal of 1 base from V and 2 bases from J, the junction contained 12 bases not matched to a gene. In germline, CDR1 is DFQATT, CDR2 SNEGSKA (reference sequence).

The V call is TRBV11-3, the J call TRBJ1-1; TRBD1 is a possible D gene (6 bases). V was trimmed by 5 bases and J by 5 bases, leaving 12 bases between them. CDR1 is SGHNT and CDR2 is YENEEA in the germline V gene. The CDR3 has 13 residues. CDR3 DNA sequence: TGTGCCAGCAGCCCCGGGGACACAACTGAAGCTTTCTTT. Its protein product is CASSPGDTTEAFF.

This chain uses TRBV4-2 with TRBJ2-1; D unclear. CDR1 LGHNA and CDR2 YNFKEQ come from the germline V gene. Trimming took off 0 bases at V and 5 bases at J, with 14 bases between the two ends. The CDR3 length is 16 residues. This chain's CDR3 is CASSQDLANYNNEQFF. CDR3 nucleotide sequence: TGTGCCAGCAGCCAAGATTTAGCAAACTACAACAATGAGCAGTTCTTC.

To note about this clonotype: With a much larger clone just one base away, this may be a read error. This chain connects TRBV7-2 to TRBJ2-5; D gene unclear. The ends were cut back, 5 bases at V and 11 bases at J, with 21 bases in the middle. Looked up from germline, CDR1 is SGHTA and CDR2 is FQGNSA. The CDR3 runs 14 residues. The CDR3 spells CASSTQILPNEQYF. CDR3 nucleotide sequence: TGTGCCAGCAGCACCCAGATTTTGCCCAATGAGCAGTACTTC.

The chain employs TRBV5-1 and TRBJ2-3; 7 positions match TRBD1. This CDR3 has 16 amino acids. Germline V gene data show CDR1 as SGHRS and CDR2 as YFSETQ. J was trimmed by 1 base and V by 5 bases; bases with no gene match: 10. CDR3 residues: CASRRDSHSRTDTQYF. As DNA, the CDR3 is TGCGCCAGCAGAAGGGACAGTCATTCTCGCACAGATACGCAGTATTTT.

This clonotype occurred a few times. The J gene is TRBJ2-5, the V gene TRBV13; tentative D call: TRBD1 (7 bases). The tail of the sequence fits TRBJ2-7 better, so the J call may be wrong. There are 12 residues in the CDR3. Germline V gene lookup returns CDR1 PRHDT and CDR2 FYEKMQ (reference sequence). The CDR3 DNA is TGTGCCAGCAGCGCGGGACAGTTCGAGCAGTACTTC. Amino acid sequence: CASSAGQFEQYF.

This chain connects TRBV6-5 to TRBJ1-5; 7 nucleotides agree with TRBD1. V shed 8 bases and J 4 bases; nucleotides not matched to a gene: 8. The CDR3 is made up of 14 amino acids. Germline V gives CDR1 MNHEY, CDR2 SVGAGI. CDR3 sequence reads: CASSSGQHNQPQHF. As DNA, the CDR3 is TGTGCCAGCTCCTCGGGACAGCATAATCAGCCCCAGCATTTT.

The chain uses TRBV30 and TRBJ1-4; weak D call: TRBD1 (5 bases). V dropped 0 bases and J dropped 6 bases, with 17 bases sitting between them. The CDR3 loop spans 16 amino acids. The germline gives CDR1 GTSNPN, CDR2 SVGIG (reference sequence). The CDR3 protein is CAWSVLREFRDEKLFF. The CDR3 nucleotides are TGTGCCTGGAGTGTACTCAGGGAATTCCGAGATGAAAAACTGTTTTTT.

The chain recombines TRBV7-2 with TRBJ2-1; D perhaps matches TRBD1 (6 bases). The V end lost 0 bases, the J end lost 2 bases, and 8 bases lay between the germline ends. The germline CDR1 and CDR2 sequences are SGHTA and FQGNSA. The CDR3 covers 15 residues. CDR3 nucleotides: TGTGCCAGCAGCTTAGCCGGACAGCCCTACAATGAGCAGTTCTTC. Translated, it gives CASSLAGQPYNEQFF.

The J gene is TRBJ2-5, the V gene TRBV20-1, with 10 bases identical to TRBD2. There are 16 residues in the CDR3. Trimming removed 3 bases from V and 5 bases from J; junction bases left unmatched: 12. Germline assignment: CDR1 DFQATT and CDR2 SNEGSKA (reference sequence). Here the CDR3 DNA reads TGCAGTGCTAGTTGGCTAGCGGGAGAGTTGCGGGAGACCCAGTACTTC. Protein product: CSASWLAGELRETQYF.

V and J are TRBV12-5 and TRBJ2-3; D is uncertain. The CDR3 totals 14 residues. Germline values: CDR1 LGHNT, CDR2 FRNRAP. The V end lost 0 bases, the J end lost 4 bases, and 8 bases lay between the germline ends. CDR3 residues: CASGLVASADTQYF. For the CDR3, the DNA is TGTGCTAGTGGTTTGGTAGCGTCCGCAGATACGCAGTATTTT.

This chain connects TRBV5-1 to TRBJ2-1, with TRBD2 as a possible D gene (5 bases). Germline V CDR1 and CDR2: SGHRS, YFSETQ. The CDR3 loop spans 16 amino acids. V was shortened by 0 bases and J by 5 bases, with 15 bases between the two germline ends. The CDR3 is CASSLAAPSPNNEQFF. CDR3 nucleotide sequence: TGCGCCAGCAGCTTGGCTGCGCCTAGCCCTAACAATGAGCAGTTCTTC.

This clonotype has at least ten counts. The rearrangement joins TRBV20-1 to TRBJ2-4, with 9 bases that match TRBD1. The CDR3 covers 12 residues. The germline gives CDR1 DFQATT, CDR2 SNEGSKA (reference sequence). V lost 6 bases, J lost 15 bases, and 12 bases stayed unmatched. The CDR3 bases are TGCAGTGCGAACGGACAGGGGCAGAAAACGTACTTC. Translation gives CSANGQGQKTYF.

This clonotype was picked up a small number of times. The rearrangement uses TRBV7-9 and TRBJ2-1, with D possibly TRBD2 on 6 matching bases. The CDR3 contains 15 residues. V was shortened by 4 bases and J by 0 bases, with 10 bases between the two germline ends. CDR1 SEHNR and CDR2 FQNEAQ come from the germline V gene (reference sequence). CDR3 sequence reads: CASSSGRRSYNEQFF. CDR3 bases: TGTGCCAGCAGCTCCGGGAGACGCTCCTACAATGAGCAGTTCTTC.

The chain recombines TRBV14 with TRBJ2-1; 8 bases match TRBD1. From germline, CDR1 is SGHDN and CDR2 FVKESK. The CDR3 consists of 15 residues. J gave up 4 bases and V 1 base, and 3 bases lay outside the gene matches. CDR3 nucleotide sequence: TGTGCCAGCAGCCAAGGGACAGGGACTTACAATGAGCAGTTCTTC. It codes for CASSQGTGTYNEQFF.

This clonotype was counted only a few times. The rearrangement joins TRBV7-2 to TRBJ2-3, with TRBD2 identical over 16 bases. This CDR3 spans 17 amino acids. Germline assignment: CDR1 SGHTA and CDR2 FQGNSA. With V trimmed by 3 bases and J by 6 bases, 6 bases remained unmatched. In DNA, the CDR3 is TGTGCCAGCAGCTTGCCCGGGACTAGCGGGGGGGGGGATACGCAGTATTTT. It encodes CASSLPGTSGGGDTQYF.

CDR3 sequence: CSARRGDRPQHF. The CDR3 DNA reads as TGCAGTGCCAGAAGGGGGGATCGGCCCCAGCATTTT. V and J are TRBV20-1 and TRBJ1-5, with D maybe TRBD1 (6 bases). The V and J ends lost 6 bases and 9 bases respectively, with 15 bases between them. This CDR3 region has 12 residues. From germline, CDR1 is DFQATT and CDR2 SNEGSKA (reference sequence).

On this clonotype: A much more abundant neighbour one base away suggests this may be a read error. This chain links TRBV15 with TRBJ2-5; D call uncertain. CDR1 and CDR2 from the germline V gene are LNHNV and YYDKDF (reference sequence). The CDR3 sequence is 14 residues long. The CDR3 sequence is CATSRVYSEETQCF. In DNA form, the CDR3 reads TGTGCCACCAGCAGAGTATACAGCGAAGAGACCCAGTGCTTC.

This clonotype has a single count. The CDR3 protein is CASSMTWSGEETQYF. The CDR3 nucleotides read TGTGCCAGCAGCATGACATGGTCGGGGGAAGAGACCCAGTACTTC. This chain connects TRBV6-5 to TRBJ2-5; D is possibly TRBD2 (6 bases). Germline lookup yields CDR1 MNHEY and CDR2 SVGAGI. V lost 6 bases, J lost 3 bases, and 17 bases lay in between. The CDR3 totals 15 residues.

This clonotype was observed a few times. The chain recombines TRBV5-1 with TRBJ2-3; TRBD2 agrees at 11 bases. The germline CDR1 and CDR2 sequences are SGHRS and YFSETQ. The CDR3 extends over 17 amino acids. V gave up 0 bases and J gave up 5 bases; unmatched junction bases: 8. The CDR3 loop is CASSLGLAGGREDTQYF. CDR3 sequence (DNA): TGCGCCAGCAGCTTGGGGCTAGCGGGAGGACGTGAAGATACGCAGTATTTT.

V and J are TRBV12-3 or TRBV12-4 and TRBJ2-7, with D perhaps being TRBD1 or TRBD2 (5 bases each). This CDR3 has 14 residues. The germline V and J ends were trimmed by 5 bases and 4 bases, with 15 bases remaining between them. The CDR3 DNA reads as TGTGCCAGCAGTGCAACGGGACCAAGATACGAGCAGTACTTC. Its translation is CASSATGPRYEQYF.

V and J are TRBV5-1 and TRBJ2-3, with D perhaps TRBD2 (6 bases). CDR3 length: 16 amino acids. The V and J ends lost 3 bases and 1 base respectively, with 15 bases between them. Per germline, CDR1 SGHRS and CDR2 YFSETQ. This CDR3 is CASSWGVGEGTDTQYF. The CDR3 DNA is TGCGCCAGCAGCTGGGGGGTAGGGGAAGGCACAGATACGCAGTATTTT.

The chain employs TRBV12-3 or TRBV12-4 and TRBJ2-7; 8 bases line up with TRBD2. The CDR3 extends over 13 amino acids. V dropped 5 bases and J dropped 1; count of bases not matched to a gene: 1. CDR3 DNA: TGTGCCAGCAGTCAGCGGGAGTCCTACGAGCAGTACTTC. Translation gives CASSQRESYEQYF.

A few counts support this clonotype. V is TRBV6-2 or TRBV6-3 and J is TRBJ1-5; no firm D call. The CDR3 contains 13 residues. Germline V gene lookup returns CDR1 MNHEY and CDR2 SVGEGT. With 8 bases removed from V and 0 bases from J, the gap between germline ends came to 8 bases. The CDR3 reads CASGEYSNQPQHF. In DNA form, the CDR3 reads TGTGCCAGCGGAGAGTATAGCAATCAGCCCCAGCATTTT.

CDR3: CASSQDTSPGETQYF. CDR3 coding DNA: TGTGCCAGCAGCCAAGATACTAGCCCAGGAGAGACCCAGTACTTC. This chain uses TRBV14 with TRBJ2-7; tentatively, D is TRBD2 (6 bases). The last part of the DNA fits TRBJ2-5 better; the J call may be wrong. CDR1 is SGHDN and CDR2 is FVKESK in the germline V gene. The CDR3 sequence is 15 residues long.

This rearrangement joins TRBV7-9 to TRBJ2-1; 8 bases map to TRBD2. Per the germline V gene, CDR1 is SEHNR and CDR2 is FQNEAQ (reference sequence). The CDR3 length is 16 residues. V gave up 7 bases and J gave up 6 bases; unmatched junction bases: 14. The CDR3 DNA follows: TGTGCCAGCATCTCCATCGGACTAGCACGGTTCAATGAGCAGTTCTTC. Its protein is CASISIGLARFNEQFF.

The rearrangement links TRBV6-5 to TRBJ2-3; D gene ambiguous. V was cut by 6 bases and J by 2 bases, with 9 bases left in between. Germline-derived CDR1 and CDR2 are MNHEY and SVGAGI. This CDR3 is built from 13 residues. CDR3 bases: TGTGCCAGCAGCGTGGACCACACAGATACGCAGTATTTT. Its protein is CASSVDHTDTQYF.

This clonotype was seen more than once but under ten times. Written as DNA, the CDR3 is TGTGCCTGGGACAGGGGTAGTGAAAAACTGTTTTTT. This translates into CAWDRGSEKLFF. The chain couples TRBV30 to TRBJ1-4; 8 nucleotides line up with TRBD1. Losses at the gene ends were 5 bases for V and 7 bases for J; bases not matched to a gene: 3. The CDR3 has 12 amino acids. Germline CDR1 is GTSNPN and CDR2 is SVGIG (reference sequence). The full variable domain, with the rest looked up from reference TRBV30 and TRBJ1-4, is SQTIHQWPATLVQPVGSPLSLECTVEGTSNPNLYWYRQAAGRGLQLLFYSVGIGQISSEVPQNLSASRPQDRQFILSSKKLLLSDSGFYLCAWDRGSEKLFFGSGTQLSVL.